This is a list of T cell receptor beta chains from one sample in a study of neurological immune-mediated disorders. MiXCR, applied by TCRdb to the 5' RACE reads, yields one record per CDR3 protein. The table has 30,000 to 45,000 distinct CDR3 sequences, about a tenth seen once. Sequences were obtained from PBMCs. These receptors were collected from a woman aged 25-40 years with HTLV-1-associated myelopathy (HAM/TSP). CDR3s include the opening cysteine and the closing phenylalanine or tryptophan. Fields, in order: J gene, V gene, CDR3 protein.

J gene: TRBJ1-3
V gene: TRBV20-1
CDR3 protein: CSARGSGNTIYF

J gene: TRBJ2-6
V gene: TRBV6-1
CDR3 protein: CASSASVSSGANVLTF

J gene: TRBJ1-2
V gene: TRBV20-1
CDR3 protein: CSARETGGGSGYTF

J gene: TRBJ1-3
V gene: TRBV20-1
CDR3 protein: CSAFATGPSGNTIYF

J gene: TRBJ2-3
V gene: TRBV5-1
CDR3 protein: CASSPDSGGAADTQYF

J gene: TRBJ1-1
V gene: TRBV12-3/TRBV12-4
CDR3 protein: CASSVDRNTEAFF

J gene: TRBJ1-1
V gene: TRBV2
CDR3 protein: CASTSSGVSEAFF

J gene: TRBJ2-5
V gene: TRBV12-3/TRBV12-4
CDR3 protein: CASSLKGSETQYF

J gene: TRBJ2-1
V gene: TRBV5-1
CDR3 protein: CASSSGGSSYNEQFF

J gene: TRBJ1-3
V gene: TRBV20-1
CDR3 protein: CSATKSSGNTIYF

J gene: TRBJ2-1
V gene: TRBV5-1
CDR3 protein: CASSLGGAYNEQFF

J gene: TRBJ2-5
V gene: TRBV7-2
CDR3 protein: CASSLMTETQYF

J gene: TRBJ2-7
V gene: TRBV4-2
CDR3 protein: CASSQDKRPEYEQYF

J gene: TRBJ2-5
V gene: TRBV20-1
CDR3 protein: CSASGLAGLQETQYF

J gene: TRBJ2-4
V gene: TRBV6-1
CDR3 protein: CASSEEGRESKNIQYF

J gene: TRBJ2-3
V gene: TRBV27
CDR3 protein: CASSPLGRGGTQYF

J gene: TRBJ2-7
V gene: TRBV29-1
CDR3 protein: CSVELEGRGRFEQYF

J gene: TRBJ2-2
V gene: TRBV6-2/TRBV6-3
CDR3 protein: CASTLTAHGTGELFF

J gene: TRBJ2-4
V gene: TRBV20-1
CDR3 protein: CSAQGGKNIQYF

J gene: TRBJ1-1
V gene: TRBV20-1
CDR3 protein: CSARDARGGGTEAFF

J gene: TRBJ2-1
V gene: TRBV20-1
CDR3 protein: CSARGRGHPGTYNEQFF

J gene: TRBJ2-3
V gene: TRBV6-5
CDR3 protein: CASSYDGSRGTDTQYF

J gene: TRBJ2-3
V gene: TRBV20-1
CDR3 protein: CSATASGRDTDTQYF

J gene: TRBJ2-1
V gene: TRBV9
CDR3 protein: CASSEGSGGSSYNEQFF

J gene: TRBJ1-5
V gene: TRBV29-1
CDR3 protein: CSVAWGDHQPQHF

J gene: TRBJ2-3
V gene: TRBV20-1
CDR3 protein: CSQVWVNTDTQYF

J gene: TRBJ1-4
V gene: TRBV29-1
CDR3 protein: CSVERNEKLFF

J gene: TRBJ2-1
V gene: TRBV12-3/TRBV12-4
CDR3 protein: CASRWYHEQFF

J gene: TRBJ2-7
V gene: TRBV7-8
CDR3 protein: CASSPAGTAYEQYF

J gene: TRBJ2-1
V gene: TRBV5-1
CDR3 protein: CASSLSDRGNIVGTGENNEQFF

J gene: TRBJ1-4
V gene: TRBV12-5
CDR3 protein: CASGLDGATNEKLFF

J gene: TRBJ2-1
V gene: TRBV6-6
CDR3 protein: CASSYEAGGYNEQFF

J gene: TRBJ2-4
V gene: TRBV20-1
CDR3 protein: CSADALRVGGTKNIQYF

J gene: TRBJ2-3
V gene: TRBV5-8
CDR3 protein: CASRLAGPTDTQYF

J gene: TRBJ1-2
V gene: TRBV7-9
CDR3 protein: CASSPGQNYGYTF

J gene: TRBJ2-3
V gene: TRBV7-2
CDR3 protein: CASSLSQRALSSTDTQYF

J gene: TRBJ1-1
V gene: TRBV7-2
CDR3 protein: CASSLTGAKNTEAFF

J gene: TRBJ2-3
V gene: TRBV20-1
CDR3 protein: CSAPDLQGRPDTQYF

J gene: TRBJ1-1
V gene: TRBV12-3/TRBV12-4
CDR3 protein: CASSLDRGLTEAFF

J gene: TRBJ2-1
V gene: TRBV9
CDR3 protein: CASRPGGGPVNEQFF

J gene: TRBJ2-1
V gene: TRBV11-2
CDR3 protein: CASSLFKFSNEQFF

J gene: TRBJ1-1
V gene: TRBV27
CDR3 protein: CASSLGMSQGLKNTEAFF

J gene: TRBJ1-1
V gene: TRBV15
CDR3 protein: CATSGLTGNTEAFF

J gene: TRBJ2-1
V gene: TRBV20-1
CDR3 protein: CSADRDRANEQFF

J gene: TRBJ2-3
V gene: TRBV20-1
CDR3 protein: CSAPTLTSGKFTDTQYF

J gene: TRBJ1-1
V gene: TRBV18
CDR3 protein: CASSQNTETEAFF

J gene: TRBJ2-7
V gene: TRBV6-5
CDR3 protein: CASSPGTGLPYEQYF

J gene: TRBJ1-3
V gene: TRBV20-1
CDR3 protein: CSASRASGNTIYF

J gene: TRBJ2-4
V gene: TRBV4-1
CDR3 protein: CASSQDWTTGIQYF

J gene: TRBJ2-2
V gene: TRBV20-1
CDR3 protein: CSARPEGIITGELFF

J gene: TRBJ2-2
V gene: TRBV2
CDR3 protein: CASSEGTGELFF

J gene: TRBJ2-1
V gene: TRBV25-1
CDR3 protein: CASSVAGDYNEQFF

J gene: TRBJ2-5
V gene: TRBV6-5
CDR3 protein: CASSRQGAKGETQYF

J gene: TRBJ2-3
V gene: TRBV7-9
CDR3 protein: CASSLSRPSTDTQYF